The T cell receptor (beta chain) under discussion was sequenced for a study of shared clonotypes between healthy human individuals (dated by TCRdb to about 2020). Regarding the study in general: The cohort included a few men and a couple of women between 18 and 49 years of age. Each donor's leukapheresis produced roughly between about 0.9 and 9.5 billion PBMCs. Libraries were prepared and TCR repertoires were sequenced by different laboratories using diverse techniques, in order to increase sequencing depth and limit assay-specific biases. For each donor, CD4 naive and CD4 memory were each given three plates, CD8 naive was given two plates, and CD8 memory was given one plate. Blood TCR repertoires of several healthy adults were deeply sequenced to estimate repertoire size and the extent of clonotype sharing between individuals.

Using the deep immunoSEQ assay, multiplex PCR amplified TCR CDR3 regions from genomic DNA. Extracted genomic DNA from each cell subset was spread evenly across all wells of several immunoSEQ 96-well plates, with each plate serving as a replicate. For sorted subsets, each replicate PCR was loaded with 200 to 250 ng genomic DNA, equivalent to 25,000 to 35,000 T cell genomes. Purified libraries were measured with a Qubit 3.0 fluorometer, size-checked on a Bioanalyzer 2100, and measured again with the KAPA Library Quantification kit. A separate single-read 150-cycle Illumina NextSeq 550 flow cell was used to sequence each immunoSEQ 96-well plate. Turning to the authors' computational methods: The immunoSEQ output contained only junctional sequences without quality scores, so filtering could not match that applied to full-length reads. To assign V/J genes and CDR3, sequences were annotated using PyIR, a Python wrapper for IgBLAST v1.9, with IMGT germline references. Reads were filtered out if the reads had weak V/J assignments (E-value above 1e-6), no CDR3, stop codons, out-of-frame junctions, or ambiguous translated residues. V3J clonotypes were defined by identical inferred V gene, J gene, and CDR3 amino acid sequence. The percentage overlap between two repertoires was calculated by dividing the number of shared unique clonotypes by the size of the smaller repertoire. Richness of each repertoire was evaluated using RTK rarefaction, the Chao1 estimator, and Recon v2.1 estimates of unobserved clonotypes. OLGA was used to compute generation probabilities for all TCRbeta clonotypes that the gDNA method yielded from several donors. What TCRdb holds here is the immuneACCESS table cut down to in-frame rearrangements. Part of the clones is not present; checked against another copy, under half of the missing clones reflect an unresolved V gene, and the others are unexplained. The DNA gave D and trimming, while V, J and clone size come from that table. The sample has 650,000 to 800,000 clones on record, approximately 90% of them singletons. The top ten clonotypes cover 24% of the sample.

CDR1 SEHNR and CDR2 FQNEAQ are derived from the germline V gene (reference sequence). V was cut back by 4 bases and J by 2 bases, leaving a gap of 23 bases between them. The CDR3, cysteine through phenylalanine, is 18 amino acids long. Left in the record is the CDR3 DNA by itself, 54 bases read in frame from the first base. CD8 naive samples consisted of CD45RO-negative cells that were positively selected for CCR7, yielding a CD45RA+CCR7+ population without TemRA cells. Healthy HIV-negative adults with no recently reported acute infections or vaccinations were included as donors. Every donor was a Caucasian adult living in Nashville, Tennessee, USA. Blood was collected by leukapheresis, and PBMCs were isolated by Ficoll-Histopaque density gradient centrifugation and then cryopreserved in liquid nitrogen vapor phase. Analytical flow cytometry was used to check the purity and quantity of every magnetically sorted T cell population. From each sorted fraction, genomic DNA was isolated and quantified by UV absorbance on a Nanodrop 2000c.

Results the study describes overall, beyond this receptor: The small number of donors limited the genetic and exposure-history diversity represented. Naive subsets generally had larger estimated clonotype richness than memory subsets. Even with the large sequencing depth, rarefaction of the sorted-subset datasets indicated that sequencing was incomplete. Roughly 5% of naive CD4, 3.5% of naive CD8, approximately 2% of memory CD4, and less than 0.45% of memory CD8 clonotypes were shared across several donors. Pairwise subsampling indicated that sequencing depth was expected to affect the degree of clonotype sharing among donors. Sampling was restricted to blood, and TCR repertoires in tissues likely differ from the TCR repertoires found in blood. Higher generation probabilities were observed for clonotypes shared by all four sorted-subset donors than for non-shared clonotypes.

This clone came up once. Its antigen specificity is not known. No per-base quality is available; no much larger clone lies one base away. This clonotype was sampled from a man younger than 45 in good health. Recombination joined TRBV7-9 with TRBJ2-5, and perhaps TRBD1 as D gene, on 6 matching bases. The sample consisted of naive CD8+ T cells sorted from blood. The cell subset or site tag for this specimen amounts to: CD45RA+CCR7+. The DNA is TGTGCCAGCAGCTCGGATCGGCTCTCGGACAGTCCGCAAGAGACCCAGTACTTC. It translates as CASSSDRLSDSPQETQYF. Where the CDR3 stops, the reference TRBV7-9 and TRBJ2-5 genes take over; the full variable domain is DTGVSQNPRHKITKRGQNVTFRCDPISEHNRLYWYRQTLGQGPEFLTYFQNEAQLEKSRLLSDRFSAERPKGSFSTLEIQRTEQGDSAMYLCASSSDRLSDSPQETQYFGPGTRLLVL.